This T cell receptor (beta chain) was documented in a study of ipilimumab plus nivolumab after autologous stem cell transplantation. Patients got ipilimumab 1 mg/kg beginning 14 to 28 days post-transplant. The repertoire was sequenced with immunoSEQ multiplex PCR; TCRdb's copy has only in-frame clones and lacks some. The table lists more than 20,000 clones, 70% to 80% of them singletons, with around 20% in the top ten. J gave up 5 bases and V 1 base, and 8 bases lay outside the gene matches. Germline V gene lookup returns CDR1 SGHRS and CDR2 YFSETQ. This CDR3 comprises 16 residues. This receptor was obtained from a male donor with diffuse large B-cell lymphoma. The chain has TRBV5-1 and TRBJ2-1; 8 positions agree with TRBD2. Sequences were derived from PBMCs, sampled in a trial of ipilimumab plus nivolumab as post-transplant consolidation. DNA of the CDR3: TGCGCCAGCAGCTTGACTGCGGGACTAGATAACAATGAGCAGTTCTTC. Translated: CASSLTAGLDNNEQFF.